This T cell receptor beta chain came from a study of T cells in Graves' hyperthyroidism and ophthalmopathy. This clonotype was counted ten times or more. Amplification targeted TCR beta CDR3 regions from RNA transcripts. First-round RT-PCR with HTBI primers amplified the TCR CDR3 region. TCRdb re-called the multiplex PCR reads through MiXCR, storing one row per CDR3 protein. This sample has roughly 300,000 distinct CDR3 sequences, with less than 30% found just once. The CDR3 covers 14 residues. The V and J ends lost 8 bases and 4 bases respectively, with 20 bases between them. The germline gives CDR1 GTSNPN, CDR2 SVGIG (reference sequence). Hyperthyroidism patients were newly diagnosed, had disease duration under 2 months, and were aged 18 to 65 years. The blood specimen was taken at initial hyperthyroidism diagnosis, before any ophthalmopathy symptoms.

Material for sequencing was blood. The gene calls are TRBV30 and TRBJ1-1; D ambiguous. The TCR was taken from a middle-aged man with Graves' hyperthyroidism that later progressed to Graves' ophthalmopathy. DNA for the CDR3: TGTGCCCTAACCTCCCTCATCCGGGGCACTGAAGCTTTCTTT. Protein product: CALTSLIRGTEAFF. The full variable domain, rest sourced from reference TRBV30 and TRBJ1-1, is SQTIHQWPATLVQPVGSPLSLECTVEGTSNPNLYWYRQAAGRGLQLLFYSVGIGQISSEVPQNLSASRPQDRQFILSSKKLLLSDSGFYLCALTSLIRGTEAFFGQGTRLTVV.